This is a list of T cell receptor beta chains from one sample in a study of beta chain features in type 1 diabetes. Sequencing was performed with immunoSEQ multiplex PCR; in TCRdb, only in-frame clones are kept and a portion is missing. The table lists roughly 28,000 clones, 56% of them singletons, with 1.3% to 1.5% in the top ten. Sequences were obtained from Tregs from blood. The receptors were gathered from a woman aged 18-29 years with type 1 diabetes. CDR3s include the opening cysteine and the closing phenylalanine or tryptophan. The listing skips clone size in some rows; elsewhere it reads once, few, many or a size class.

17 | TRBJ2-2 | TRBV28 | few | CASSLLPSGRGTGELFF
13 | TRBJ1-2 | TRBV25-1 | - | CASRARNMDGYTF
17 | TRBJ2-1 | TRBV30 | few | CAWSGGLTGSSYNEQFF
12 | TRBJ2-1 | TRBV30 | - | CAWSETGGEQFF
12 | TRBJ1-1 | TRBV10-3 | - | CAISGQYTEAFF
13 | TRBJ1-2 | TRBV19 | - | CASIPTGGYGYTF
21 | TRBJ2-1 | TRBV5-1 | - | CASSLLPPGLAGGLTYNEQFF
13 | TRBJ1-5 | TRBV18 | - | CASSPQVRQPQHF
16 | TRBJ2-7 | TRBV18 | - | CASSPPGTSGIYEQYF
15 | TRBJ2-5 | TRBV28 | - | CASSLGGDARKEQYF
14 | TRBJ1-2 | TRBV5-1 | - | CASHPRQGATGYTF
13 | TRBJ2-5 | TRBV29-1 | few | CSVLGQAWETQYF
13 | TRBJ2-5 | TRBV27 | - | CASSPTYQETQYF
13 | TRBJ2-7 | TRBV27 | once | CASSSNRVHEQYF
15 | TRBJ1-6 | TRBV6-5 | few | CASRPSRGINSPLHF
14 | TRBJ1-1 | TRBV27 | - | CASSFSDFGSEAFF
13 | TRBJ2-5 | TRBV7-3 | - | CASSLGAGETQYF
15 | TRBJ1-3 | TRBV7-2 | - | CASSLRGQGGNTIYF
13 | TRBJ2-5 | TRBV2 | - | CASRDSEGETQYF
14 | TRBJ1-2 | TRBV7-2 | - | CASSRQQGAGGYTF
15 | TRBJ1-2 | TRBV18 | - | CASSPTQGFGYGYTF
15 | TRBJ2-7 | TRBV28 | - | CASSLEGQGSYEQYF
15 | TRBJ2-1 | TRBV5-8 | few | CASSLSGRLYNEQFF
13 | TRBJ1-1 | TRBV30 | - | CAWKRGHGTEAFF
14 | TRBJ1-1 | TRBV10-3 | - | CAISGTEGNTEAFF
17 | TRBJ1-4 | TRBV4-3 | - | CASSQDIAGQLNEKLFF
18 | TRBJ2-3 | TRBV5-1 | - | CASSLGASGWGGTDTQYF
17 | TRBJ2-2 | TRBV9 | - | CASSPRGGQGNTGELFF
14 | TRBJ1-5 | TRBV28 | - | CASINGQGGQPQHF
15 | TRBJ2-5 | TRBV19 | - | CASSIGAGGRETQYF
14 | TRBJ2-1 | TRBV19 | - | CASRSSSAYNEQFF
15 | TRBJ2-1 | TRBV7-3 | - | CASSRDSALGNEQFF
13 | TRBJ1-3 | TRBV7-8 | - | CATGGASGNTIYF
13 | TRBJ1-2 | TRBV7-9 | once | CASSLAGGDGYTF
16 | TRBJ1-2 | TRBV5-6 | - | CASSFTRDRDGYGYTF
14 | TRBJ1-1 | TRBV5-4 | - | CASSWGLQNTEAFF
12 | TRBJ2-1 | TRBV7-2 | - | CASSHFREEQFF
15 | TRBJ2-1 | TRBV29-1 | once | CSVASGFFSYNEQFF
15 | TRBJ1-2 | TRBV7-2 | - | CASSLGPTAMRGYTF
16 | TRBJ1-2 | TRBV4-2 | - | CASSQDGQEAYYGYTF
16 | TRBJ1-3 | TRBV7-2 | few | CASSLAPDSTGNTIYF